This TCR beta chain comes out of a study of radiation and T cells in renal cell carcinoma. About the study: Nephrectomy followed 15 Gy stereotactic body radiation by 4 weeks.

There are 17 residues in the CDR3. The ends were cut back, 3 bases at V and 2 bases at J, with 20 bases in the middle. Germline CDR1 reads SGHTA; CDR2 reads FQGNSA. Assay: immunoSEQ multiplex PCR; the TCRdb copy retains only in-frame clones and omits some. The table shows some 120,000 clones, with 85% to 90% occurring only once. This clone was seen once. Time point: blood 2 weeks post-SBRT. Treatment specified: 15 Gy SBRT to primary tumor, nephrectomy 4 weeks later. The chain is built from TRBV7-2 and TRBJ2-7; D perhaps matches TRBD1 (6 bases). The origin of this receptor is a woman aged 70 to 79 with renal cell carcinoma. The sequenced sample was blood, obtained from a patient whose treatment included radiotherapy and nephrectomy. The CDR3 spells CASSFEPWGSGAYEQYF. The CDR3 nucleotides are TGTGCCAGCAGCTTCGAACCGTGGGGGTCAGGGGCCTACGAGCAGTACTTC. The variable domain in full, with the rest retrieved from reference TRBV7-2 and TRBJ2-7, is GAGVSQSPSNKVTEKGKDVELRCDPISGHTALYWYRQSLGQGLEFLIYFQGNSAPDKSGLPSDRFSAERTGGSVSTLTIQRTQQEDSAVYLCASSFEPWGSGAYEQYFGPGTRLTVT.